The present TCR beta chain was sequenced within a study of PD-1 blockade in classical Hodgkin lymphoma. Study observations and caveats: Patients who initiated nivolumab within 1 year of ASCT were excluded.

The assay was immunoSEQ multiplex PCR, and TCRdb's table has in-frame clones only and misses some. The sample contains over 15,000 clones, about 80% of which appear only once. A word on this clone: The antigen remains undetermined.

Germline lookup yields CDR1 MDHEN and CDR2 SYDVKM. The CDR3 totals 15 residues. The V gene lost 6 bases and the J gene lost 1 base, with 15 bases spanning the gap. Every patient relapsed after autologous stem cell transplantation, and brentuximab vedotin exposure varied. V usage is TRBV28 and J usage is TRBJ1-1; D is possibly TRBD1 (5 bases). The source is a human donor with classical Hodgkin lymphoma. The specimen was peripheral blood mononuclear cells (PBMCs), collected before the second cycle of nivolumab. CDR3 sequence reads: CASRNRGGRNTEAFF. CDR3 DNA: TGTGCCAGCAGGAATCGGGGGGGGAGGAACACTGAAGCTTTCTTT.